Following are 9 T cell receptor beta chains from one sample sequenced in a study of shared clonotypes between healthy human individuals. Repertoires were generated with immunoSEQ multiplex PCR, while TCRdb's copy carries only in-frame clones and drops some. The repertoire holds 100,000 to 120,000 clones, under 70% seen once, with around 24% in the top ten. Input material: memory CD8+ T cells sorted from blood. The subset: CD45RO+ cells pooled with CCR7-negative TemRA cells. These TCRs come from a woman under 40 in good health.

Comment on this clone: This may be a read error: a much more frequent sequence differs by one nucleotide. The chain links TRBV29-1 to TRBJ2-1; possibly TRBD2 for D (6 bases). The V gene's germline CDR1 is SQVTM and CDR2 ANQGSEA. The CDR3 consists of 14 residues. CDR3 nucleotides: TGCAGCGTTGACTCCGCGGGAACCTACAATGAGCAGCTCTTC. Translating gives CSVDSAGTYNEQLF.

The chain links TRBV27 to TRBJ2-7, with 9 bases fitting TRBD2. The CDR3 is 14 residues long. The junction had 6 bases not matched to a gene; V was cut back by 5 bases and J by 4 bases. CDR1 and CDR2 from the germline V gene are MNHEY and SMNVEV (reference sequence). CDR3 in amino acids: CASSLGTSRYEQYF. CDR3 in DNA: TGTGCCAGCAGTCTGGGGACTAGCAGGTACGAGCAGTACTTC.

A few counts support this clone. The chain links TRBV7-9 to TRBJ2-7, with 8 positions matching TRBD2. This CDR3 is built from 14 residues. Trimming took 5 bases from V and 3 from J; bases not matched to a gene: 6. The germline V gene has CDR1 SEHNR and CDR2 FQNEAQ (reference sequence). CDR3 bases: TGTGCCAGCAGCATTAGCGGGATCTACTACGAGCAGTACTTC. Amino acid sequence: CASSISGIYYEQYF.

The V gene is TRBV7-6, the J gene TRBJ2-7, with 7 bases matching TRBD2. V dropped 1 base and J dropped 3; count of bases not matched to a gene: 3. The CDR3 has 14 residues. Germline CDR1 is SGHVS and CDR2 is FNYEAQ. The CDR3 is CASSLGGGSYEQYF. In nucleotides, the CDR3 is TGTGCCAGCAGCTTAGGGGGCGGGAGCTACGAGCAGTACTTC.

This chain links TRBV18 with TRBJ1-4, with a possible D match to TRBD1 (6 bases). Germline V CDR1 and CDR2: KGHSH, LQKENI. The CDR3 spans 13 residues. V gave up 10 bases and J gave up 1 base, with 10 bases separating them. The chain's CDR3 is CATTQGTNEKLFF. The DNA of the CDR3 is TGTGCCACTACACAGGGAACTAATGAAAAACTGTTTTTT.

This chain joins TRBV14 and TRBJ1-3; 7 bases match TRBD1. CDR1 and CDR2 from the germline V gene are SGHDN and FVKESK. CDR3 length: 18 residues. V lost 4 bases to trimming and J lost 0 bases; unmatched junction nucleotides: 12. CDR3 coding DNA: TGTGCCAGCAGCCGATCGCGGACAGGCCCTTTCTCTGGAAACACCATATATTTT. Protein: CASSRSRTGPFSGNTIYF. Full variable domain (rest looked up from reference TRBV14 and TRBJ1-3): EAGVTQFPSHSVIEKGQTVTLRCDPISGHDNLYWYRRVMGKEIKFLLHFVKESKQDESGMPNNRFLAERTGGTYSTLKVQPAELEDSGVYFCASSRSRTGPFSGNTIYFGEGSWLTVV.

The rearrangement joins TRBV6-5 to TRBJ2-7, with a possible D match to TRBD1 (6 bases). The CDR3 sequence is 14 residues long. Germline V gene lookup returns CDR1 MNHEY and CDR2 SVGAGI. Trimming left V 4 bases short and J 0 bases short, with 10 bases between. The CDR3 nucleotides read TGTGCCAGCAGTTGGGGGACACCCTCCTACGAGCAGTACTTC. Its protein product is CASSWGTPSYEQYF.

The V call is TRBV10-3, the J call TRBJ1-5; no definite D call. V was clipped by 10 bases and J by 3 bases, with 22 bases between them. There are 16 residues in the CDR3. CDR1 is ENHRY, CDR2 SYGVKD, per germline. This CDR3 is CATGGGRRGPNQPQHF. Here the CDR3 DNA reads TGTGCCACCGGAGGAGGGAGACGTGGTCCCAATCAGCCCCAGCATTTT.

The chain is built from TRBV28 and TRBJ2-7; D is unresolved. The CDR3 is 12 amino acids. Germline V gives CDR1 MDHEN, CDR2 SYDVKM. Trimming removed 3 bases from V and 4 bases from J, with 7 bases in between. The CDR3 loop is CASSFSAYEQYF. In DNA, the CDR3 is TGTGCCAGCAGTTTCAGCGCTTACGAGCAGTACTTC. Based on the CDR3 plus reference TRBV28 and TRBJ2-7, the full variable domain is DVKVTQSSRYLVKRTGEKVFLECVQDMDHENMFWYRQDPGLGLRLIYFSYDVKMKEKGDIPEGYSVSREKKERFSLILESASTNQTSMYLCASSFSAYEQYFGPGTRLTVT.